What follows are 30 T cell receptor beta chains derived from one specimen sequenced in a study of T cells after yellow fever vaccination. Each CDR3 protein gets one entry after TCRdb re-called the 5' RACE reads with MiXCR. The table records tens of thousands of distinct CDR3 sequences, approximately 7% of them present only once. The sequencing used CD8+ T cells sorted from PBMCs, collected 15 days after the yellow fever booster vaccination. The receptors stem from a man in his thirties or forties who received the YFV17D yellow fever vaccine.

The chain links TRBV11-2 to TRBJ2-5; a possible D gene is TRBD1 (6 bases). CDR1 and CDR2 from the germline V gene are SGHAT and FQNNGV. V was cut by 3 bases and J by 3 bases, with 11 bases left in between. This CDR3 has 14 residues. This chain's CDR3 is CASSFTPGEETQYF. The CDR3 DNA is TGTGCCAGCAGCTTTACCCCAGGGGAAGAGACCCAGTACTTC.

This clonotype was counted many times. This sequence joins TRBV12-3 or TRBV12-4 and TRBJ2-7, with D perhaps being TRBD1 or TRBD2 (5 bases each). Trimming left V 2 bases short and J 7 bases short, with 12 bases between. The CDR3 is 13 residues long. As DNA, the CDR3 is TGTGCCAGCAGTTTACCCGGGGCAGGGGAGCAGTACTTC. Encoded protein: CASSLPGAGEQYF.

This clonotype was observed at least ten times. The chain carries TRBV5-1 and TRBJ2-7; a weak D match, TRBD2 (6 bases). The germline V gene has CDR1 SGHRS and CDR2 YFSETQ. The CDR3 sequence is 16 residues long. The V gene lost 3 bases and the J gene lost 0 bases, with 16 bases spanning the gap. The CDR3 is CASSSGRDSVSYEQYF. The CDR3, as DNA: TGCGCCAGCAGCTCGGGGCGGGATTCCGTCTCCTACGAGCAGTACTTC.

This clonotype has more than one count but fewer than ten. In DNA, the CDR3 is TGTGCCAGCAGTTTACATTTTGAGTTAGCGGGATTCCAAGAGACCCAGTACTTC. Translation gives CASSLHFELAGFQETQYF. The chain combines TRBV12-3 or TRBV12-4 with TRBJ2-5, with TRBD2 identical over 8 bases. This CDR3 region has 18 residues. V shed 2 bases, J shed 1 base, and the junction held 12 bases outside the gene matches.

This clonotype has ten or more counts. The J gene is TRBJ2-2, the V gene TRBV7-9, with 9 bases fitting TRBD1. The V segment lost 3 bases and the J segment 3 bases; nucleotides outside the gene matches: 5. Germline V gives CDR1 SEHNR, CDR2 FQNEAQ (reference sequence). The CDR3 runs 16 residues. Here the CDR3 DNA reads TGTGCCAGCAGCTTTAAGACAGGGGGGGACACCGGGGAGCTGTTTTTT. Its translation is CASSFKTGGDTGELFF.

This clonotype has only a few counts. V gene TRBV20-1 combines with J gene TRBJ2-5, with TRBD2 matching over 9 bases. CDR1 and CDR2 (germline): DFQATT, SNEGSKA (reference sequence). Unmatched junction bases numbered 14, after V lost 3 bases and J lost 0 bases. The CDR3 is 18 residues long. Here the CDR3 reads CSARESGVLAGYQETQYF. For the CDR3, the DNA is TGCAGTGCTAGGGAATCAGGGGTTCTAGCGGGGTACCAAGAGACCCAGTACTTC.

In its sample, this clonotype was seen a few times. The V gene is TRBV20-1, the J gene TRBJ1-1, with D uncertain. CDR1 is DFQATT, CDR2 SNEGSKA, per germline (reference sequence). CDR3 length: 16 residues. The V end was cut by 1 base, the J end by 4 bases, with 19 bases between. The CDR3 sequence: CSARGPNMRKITEAFF. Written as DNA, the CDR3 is TGCAGTGCTAGAGGTCCGAACATGAGGAAGATCACTGAAGCTTTCTTT.

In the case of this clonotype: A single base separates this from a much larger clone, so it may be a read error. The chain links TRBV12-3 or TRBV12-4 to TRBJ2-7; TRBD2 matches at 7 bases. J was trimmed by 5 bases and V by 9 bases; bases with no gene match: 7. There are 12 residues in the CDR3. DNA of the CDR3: TGTGCCAGAAGGGCGGGGGTCAACGAGCAGTACTTC. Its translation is CARRAGVNEQYF.

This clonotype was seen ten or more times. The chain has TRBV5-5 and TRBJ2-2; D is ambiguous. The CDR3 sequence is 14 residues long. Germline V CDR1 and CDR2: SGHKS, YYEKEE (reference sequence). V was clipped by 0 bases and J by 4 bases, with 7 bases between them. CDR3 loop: CASSLDMGTGELFF. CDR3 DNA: TGTGCCAGCAGCTTGGACATGGGCACCGGGGAGCTGTTTTTT.

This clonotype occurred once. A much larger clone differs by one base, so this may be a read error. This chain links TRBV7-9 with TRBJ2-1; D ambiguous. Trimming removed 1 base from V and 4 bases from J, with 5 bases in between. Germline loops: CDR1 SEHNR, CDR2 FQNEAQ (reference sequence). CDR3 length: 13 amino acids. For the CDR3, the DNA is TGTGCCAGCAGCTTAGAGATGTACAATGAGCAGTTCTTC. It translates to CASSLEMYNEQFF.

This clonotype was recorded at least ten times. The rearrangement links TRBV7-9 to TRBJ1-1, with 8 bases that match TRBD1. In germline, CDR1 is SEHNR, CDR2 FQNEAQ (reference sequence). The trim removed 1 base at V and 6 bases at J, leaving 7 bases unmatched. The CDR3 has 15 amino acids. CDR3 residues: CASSLGRTGLAEAFF. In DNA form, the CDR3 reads TGTGCCAGCAGCTTAGGCCGGACAGGGTTGGCTGAAGCTTTCTTT.

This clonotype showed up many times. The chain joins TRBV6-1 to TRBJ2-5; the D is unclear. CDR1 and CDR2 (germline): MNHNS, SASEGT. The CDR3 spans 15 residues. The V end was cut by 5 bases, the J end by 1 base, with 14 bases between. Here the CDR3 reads CASSKFFTFQETQYF. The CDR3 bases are TGTGCCAGCAGTAAATTCTTTACCTTCCAAGAGACCCAGTACTTC.

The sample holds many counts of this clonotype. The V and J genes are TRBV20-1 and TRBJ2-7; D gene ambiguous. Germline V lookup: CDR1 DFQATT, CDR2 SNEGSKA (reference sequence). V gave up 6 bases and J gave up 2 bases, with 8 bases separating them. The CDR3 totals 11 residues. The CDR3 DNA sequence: TGCAGTGCCGAGACGGCCTACGAGCAGTACTTC. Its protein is CSAETAYEQYF.

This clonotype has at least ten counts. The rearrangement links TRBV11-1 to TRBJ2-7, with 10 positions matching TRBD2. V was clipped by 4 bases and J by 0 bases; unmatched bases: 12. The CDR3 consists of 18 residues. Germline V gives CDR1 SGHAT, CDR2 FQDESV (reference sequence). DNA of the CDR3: TGTGCCAGCAGCTCACAGGGGTGGACTAGCGGTACCTCCTACGAGCAGTACTTC. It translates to CASSSQGWTSGTSYEQYF.

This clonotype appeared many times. The CDR3 reads CASSYPGSYEQYF. CDR3 in DNA: TGTGCCAGCAGCTACCCGGGCTCCTACGAGCAGTACTTC. This sequence joins TRBV12-3 or TRBV12-4 and TRBJ2-7; no definite D call. CDR3 size: 13 residues. V lost 6 bases and J lost 0, with 9 bases in between.

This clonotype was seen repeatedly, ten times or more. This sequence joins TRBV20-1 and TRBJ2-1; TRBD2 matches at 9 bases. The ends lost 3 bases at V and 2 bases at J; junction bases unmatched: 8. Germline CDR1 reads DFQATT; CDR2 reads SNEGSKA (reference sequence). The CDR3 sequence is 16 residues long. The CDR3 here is CSARPVAGVTYNEQFF. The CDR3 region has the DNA TGCAGTGCTAGGCCGGTAGCGGGAGTGACCTACAATGAGCAGTTCTTC.

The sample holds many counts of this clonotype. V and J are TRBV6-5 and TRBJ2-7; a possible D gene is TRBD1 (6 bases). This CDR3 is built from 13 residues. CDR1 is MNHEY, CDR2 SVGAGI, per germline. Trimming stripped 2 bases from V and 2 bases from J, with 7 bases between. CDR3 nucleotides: TGTGCCAGCAGTTACGGGGGCACCTACGAGCAGTACTTC. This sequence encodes CASSYGGTYEQYF.

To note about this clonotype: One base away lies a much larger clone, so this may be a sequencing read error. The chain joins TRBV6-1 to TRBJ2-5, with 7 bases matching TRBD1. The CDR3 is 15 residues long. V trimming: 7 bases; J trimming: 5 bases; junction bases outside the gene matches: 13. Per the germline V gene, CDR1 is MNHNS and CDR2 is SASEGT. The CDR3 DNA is TGTGCCAGCAAGGGGGCGCAGTATTCGTTTGAGACCCAGTACTTC. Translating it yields CASKGAQYSFETQYF.

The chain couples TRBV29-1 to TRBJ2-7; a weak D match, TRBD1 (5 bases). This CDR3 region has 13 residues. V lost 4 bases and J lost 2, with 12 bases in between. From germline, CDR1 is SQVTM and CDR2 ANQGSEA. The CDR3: CSVVTGGPYEQYF. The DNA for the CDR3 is TGCAGCGTTGTCACAGGTGGTCCCTACGAGCAGTACTTC.

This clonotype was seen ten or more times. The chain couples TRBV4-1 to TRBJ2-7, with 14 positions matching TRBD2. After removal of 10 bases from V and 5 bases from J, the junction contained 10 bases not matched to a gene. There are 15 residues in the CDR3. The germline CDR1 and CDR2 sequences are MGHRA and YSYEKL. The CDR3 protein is CAKTGLAGASHEQYF. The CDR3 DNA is TGCGCCAAGACGGGACTAGCGGGAGCCAGCCACGAGCAGTACTTC.

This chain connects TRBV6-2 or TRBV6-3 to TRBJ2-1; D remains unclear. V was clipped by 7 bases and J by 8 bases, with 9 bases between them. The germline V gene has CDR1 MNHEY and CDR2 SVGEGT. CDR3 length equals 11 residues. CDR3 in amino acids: CASTQLDEQFF. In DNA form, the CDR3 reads TGTGCCAGCACCCAGCTCGATGAGCAGTTCTTC.

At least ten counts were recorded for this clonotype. In DNA form, the CDR3 reads TGTGCCAGCAGCTCGAACCTAGCAGATACGCAGTATTTT. Protein product: CASSSNLADTQYF. The genes are TRBV7-3 and TRBJ2-3; D is unclear. From germline, CDR1 is SGHTA and CDR2 FQGTGA. The CDR3 consists of 13 residues. Trimming took 4 bases from V and 4 from J, leaving 9 bases between them.

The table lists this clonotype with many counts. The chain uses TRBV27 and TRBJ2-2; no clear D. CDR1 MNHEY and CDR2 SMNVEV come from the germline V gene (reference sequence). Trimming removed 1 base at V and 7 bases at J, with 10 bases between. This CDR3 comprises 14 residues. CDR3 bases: TGTGCCAGCAGTTTATTTGCAGGACGCGGGGAGCTGTTTTTT. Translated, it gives CASSLFAGRGELFF.

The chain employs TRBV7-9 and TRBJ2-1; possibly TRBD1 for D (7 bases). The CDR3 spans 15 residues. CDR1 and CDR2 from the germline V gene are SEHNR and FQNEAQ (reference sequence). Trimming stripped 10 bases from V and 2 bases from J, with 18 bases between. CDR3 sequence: CATPGGGHTYNEQFF. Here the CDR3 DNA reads TGTGCCACCCCTGGAGGGGGCCACACCTACAATGAGCAGTTCTTC.

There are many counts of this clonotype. The CDR3 sequence: CSARDVPIQETQYF. The CDR3 DNA reads TGCAGTGCTAGAGATGTACCTATCCAAGAGACCCAGTACTTC. The genes are TRBV20-1 and TRBJ2-5; D gene uncertain. This CDR3 contains 14 residues. The V gene's germline CDR1 is DFQATT and CDR2 SNEGSKA (reference sequence). The V end was cut by 0 bases, the J end by 1 base, with 9 bases between.

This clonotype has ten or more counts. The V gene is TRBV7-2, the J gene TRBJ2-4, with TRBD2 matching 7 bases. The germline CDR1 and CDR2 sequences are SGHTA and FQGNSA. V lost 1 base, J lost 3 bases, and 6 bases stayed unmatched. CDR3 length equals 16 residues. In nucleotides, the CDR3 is TGTGCCAGCAGCTTAGACTTCAGCGGGGACAAAAACATTCAGTACTTC. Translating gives CASSLDFSGDKNIQYF.

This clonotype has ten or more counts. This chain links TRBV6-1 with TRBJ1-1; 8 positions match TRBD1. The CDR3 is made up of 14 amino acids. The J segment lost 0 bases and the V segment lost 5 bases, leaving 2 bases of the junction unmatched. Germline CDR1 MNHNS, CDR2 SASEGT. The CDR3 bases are TGTGCCAGCAGTACACAGGGGGTGAACACTGAAGCTTTCTTT. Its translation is CASSTQGVNTEAFF.

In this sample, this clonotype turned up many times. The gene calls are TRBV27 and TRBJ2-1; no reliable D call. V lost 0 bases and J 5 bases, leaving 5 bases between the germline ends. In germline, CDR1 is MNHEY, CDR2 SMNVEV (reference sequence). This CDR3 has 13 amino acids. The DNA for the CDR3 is TGTGCCAGCAGTTTATCTAGGGACAATGAGCAGTTCTTC. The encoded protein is CASSLSRDNEQFF.

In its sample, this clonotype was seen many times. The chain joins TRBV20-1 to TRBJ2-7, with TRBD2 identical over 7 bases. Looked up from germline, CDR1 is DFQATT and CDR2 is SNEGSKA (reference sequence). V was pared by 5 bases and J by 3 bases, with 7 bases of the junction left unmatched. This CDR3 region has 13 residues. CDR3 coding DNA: TGCAGTGCTGGGACGCGGGAGTACTACGAGCAGTACTTC. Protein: CSAGTREYYEQYF.

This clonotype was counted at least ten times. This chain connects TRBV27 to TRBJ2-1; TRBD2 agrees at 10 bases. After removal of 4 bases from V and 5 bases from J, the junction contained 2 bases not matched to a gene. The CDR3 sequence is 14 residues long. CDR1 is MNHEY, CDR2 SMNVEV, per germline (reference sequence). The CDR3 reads CASSWTSGNNEQFF. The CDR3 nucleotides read TGTGCCAGCAGTTGGACTAGCGGCAACAATGAGCAGTTCTTC.